This TCR beta chain comes out of a study of low-dose radiotherapy and immunotherapy resistance in tumors (dated 2022 in TCRdb). Turning to the overall study: Cohort 1 received 0.5 Gy per fraction every 2 weeks, with a prescribed total PTV dose of 6.5 Gy. In Cohort 2, 1 Gy per fraction was delivered every two weeks, for a total of 13 Gy over 26 weeks. Intravenous cyclophosphamide at 200 mg/m2 was administered every two weeks, one day ahead of each radiation and immunotherapy administration. Eight patients were included in the translational analysis, namely three from the first dose cohort plus the first five from the second dose cohort. Randomization of trial participants into treatment groups was not performed. Patients took aspirin 300 mg orally once daily for four cycles, starting on cycle 1 day 1. Nivolumab and ipilimumab were both given intravenously, with nivolumab at a 240 mg flat dose every two weeks and ipilimumab at 1 mg/kg every six weeks.

Reading the label with the study, this specimen's time point is: after trial treatment. The treatment or condition tag for this specimen amounts to: LDRT plus nivolumab, ipilimumab, low-dose cyclophosphamide and aspirin (RACIN trial). The donors came from RACIN, which was a single-arm phase I dose-escalation trial that paired nivolumab and ipilimumab with aspirin, low-dose cyclophosphamide and low-dose radiotherapy. To be eligible, a patient needed to have an advanced solid tumor that was TIL-negative. TCRdb lists the instrument as Illumina HiSeq 2500. First-strand cDNA was synthesized with Superscript III and a set of TRAV- and TRBV-specific primers, covering both TCRalpha and TCRbeta chains. TCRs were amplified with Phusion for 20 to 25 PCR cycles using a constant-region primer together with the adapter attached to the V primers. The isolated mRNA was amplified using the MessageAmp II aRNA Amplification Kit, with in vitro transcription performed for about 15 hours at 37 degrees C. The Dynabeads mRNA DIRECT Purification Kit was used to isolate mRNA for TCR sequencing. A second roughly 25-cycle Phusion PCR added indexed Illumina adapters, and products were purified with AMPure XP beads. Per the authors' processing: Using custom Perl scripts, TCR sequences that encoded the same protein were pooled, out-of-frame sequences were dropped, and the abundance of each clonotype was calculated. Any TCR sequence supported by only a single read was excluded from analysis. Shannon entropy, Gini index, clonality, richness, and the frequency of TCRs shared between repertoires were included as repertoire metrics. The raw public data were reprocessed by TCRdb itself: fastp quality trimming at Q25, MiXCR clonotype calling, in-frame beta chains only. Every distinct CDR3 protein forms one entry, paired with its most common genes and DNA. The V and J calls were not made by the authors but by TCRdb's processing. This sample holds about 84,000 distinct CDR3 sequences; around a sixth were observed only once. The ten largest clonotypes hold less than 1.5% of the sample.

This clonotype appeared many times. Its antigen is unknown. Base qualities are not at hand, and no much larger clone is one base apart. V loses 7 bases at its end and J loses 1 base; junction bases beyond the gene matches: 7. The CDR3 has 15 amino acids, counting the end cysteine and phenylalanine. Of all the DNA, just the CDR3 is kept, 45 bases in frame from base 1. CDR1 SGHTA and CDR2 FQGNSA are derived from the germline V gene. The chain employs TRBV7-2 and TRBJ2-5; TRBD1 matches 9 bases in the middle. The sequence was collected from a male donor with prostate cancer. This sample comprised PBMCs, obtained after low-dose radiotherapy plus immunotherapy. Here is the DNA: TGTGCCAGCAACTCGGGACAGGGCTCCCAAGAGACCCAGTACTTC. It codes for CASNSGQGSQETQYF.